This TCR beta chain was sequenced for a study of T cell repertoires in cytomegalovirus infection. A word on this clonotype: The antigen is not known.

Germline-derived CDR1 and CDR2 are SGHRS and YFSETQ. This CDR3 is built from 17 residues. V lost 4 bases and J lost 0, with 17 bases in between. TCRdb processed the reads anew with MiXCR; each CDR3 protein has one entry. This table has approximately 300,000 distinct CDR3 sequences, 25% to 35% appearing once. Here the sequenced sample was cultured PBMCs, taken from culture after CMV antigen stimulation. The sequence derives from a human donor in good health (CMV status not recorded). Some clones in this sample may be carry-over from other donors' samples. The rearrangement joins TRBV5-1 to TRBJ2-1; D perhaps matches TRBD2 (6 bases). Here the CDR3 reads CASSTGGALSSYNEQFF. The CDR3 region has the DNA TGCGCCAGCAGCACTGGCGGGGCCCTGAGCTCCTACAATGAGCAGTTCTTC.